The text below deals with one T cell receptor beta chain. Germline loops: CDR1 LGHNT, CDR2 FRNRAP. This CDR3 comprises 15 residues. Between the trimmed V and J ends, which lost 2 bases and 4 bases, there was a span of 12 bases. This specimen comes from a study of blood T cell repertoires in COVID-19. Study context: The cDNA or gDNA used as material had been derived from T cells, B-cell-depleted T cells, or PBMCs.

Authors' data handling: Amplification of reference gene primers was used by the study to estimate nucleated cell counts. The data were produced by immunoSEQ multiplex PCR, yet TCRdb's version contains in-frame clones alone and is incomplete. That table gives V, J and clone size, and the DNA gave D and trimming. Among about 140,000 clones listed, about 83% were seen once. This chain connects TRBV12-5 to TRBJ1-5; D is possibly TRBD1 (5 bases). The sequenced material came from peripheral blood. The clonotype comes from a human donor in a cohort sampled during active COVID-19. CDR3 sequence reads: CASGLISGGNQPQHF. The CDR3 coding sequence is TGTGCTAGTGGTTTGATATCGGGGGGAAATCAGCCCCAGCATTTT.